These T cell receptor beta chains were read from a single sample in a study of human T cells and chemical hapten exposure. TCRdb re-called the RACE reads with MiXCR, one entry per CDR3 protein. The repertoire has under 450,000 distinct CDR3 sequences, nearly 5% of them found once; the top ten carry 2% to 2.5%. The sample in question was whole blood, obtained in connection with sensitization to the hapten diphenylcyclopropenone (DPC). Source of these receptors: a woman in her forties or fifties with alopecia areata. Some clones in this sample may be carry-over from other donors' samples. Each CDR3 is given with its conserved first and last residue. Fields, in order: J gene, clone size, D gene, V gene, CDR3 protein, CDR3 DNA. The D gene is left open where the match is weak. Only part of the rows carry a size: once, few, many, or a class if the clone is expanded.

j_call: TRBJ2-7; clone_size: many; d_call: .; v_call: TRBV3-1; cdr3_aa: CASSPRTPAYEQYF; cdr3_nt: TGTGCCAGCAGCCCCCGGACTCCTGCCTACGAGCAGTACTTC
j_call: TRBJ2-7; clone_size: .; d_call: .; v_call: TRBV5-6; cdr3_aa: CASSYGTARPEQYF; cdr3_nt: TGTGCCAGCAGCTACGGTACAGCTAGACCCGAGCAGTACTTC
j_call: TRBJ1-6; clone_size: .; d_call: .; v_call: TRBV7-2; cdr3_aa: CASSSEVRSSYNSPLHF; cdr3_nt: TGTGCCAGCAGCTCAGAGGTCAGGAGCTCCTATAATTCACCCCTCCACTTT
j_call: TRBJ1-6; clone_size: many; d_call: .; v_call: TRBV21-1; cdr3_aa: CASSKLNGGAVHNSPLHF; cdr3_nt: TGTGCCAGCAGCAAGTTAAACGGCGGAGCAGTTCATAATTCACCCCTCCACTTT
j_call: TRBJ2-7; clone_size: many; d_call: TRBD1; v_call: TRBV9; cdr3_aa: CASSVGQGNFYEQYF; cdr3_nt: TGTGCCAGCAGCGTCGGACAGGGGAATTTCTACGAGCAGTACTTC
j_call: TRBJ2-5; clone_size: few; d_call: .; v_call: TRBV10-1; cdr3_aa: CASSESKRRFQETQYF; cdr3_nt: TGCGCCAGCAGTGAGTCGAAGCGACGGTTCCAAGAGACCCAGTACTTC
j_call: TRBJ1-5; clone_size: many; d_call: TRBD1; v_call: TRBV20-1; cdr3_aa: CSAGQGGGQPQHF; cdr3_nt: TGCAGTGCAGGACAGGGCGGGGGACAGCCCCAGCATTTT
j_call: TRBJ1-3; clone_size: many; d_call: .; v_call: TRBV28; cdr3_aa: CASSSPVQGGRPGNTIYF; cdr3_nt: TGTGCCAGCAGTTCCCCTGTACAGGGAGGGAGGCCTGGAAACACCATATATTTT
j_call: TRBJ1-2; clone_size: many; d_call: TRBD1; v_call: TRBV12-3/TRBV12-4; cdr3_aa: CASSLMVTGRYGYTF; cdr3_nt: TGTGCCAGCAGTTTAATGGTGACAGGGCGGTATGGCTACACCTTC
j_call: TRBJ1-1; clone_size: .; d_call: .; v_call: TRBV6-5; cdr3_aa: CASSPVGGLSVQAFF; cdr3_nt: TGTGCCAGCTCCCCGGTTGGGGGACTATCAGTACAAGCTTTCTTT
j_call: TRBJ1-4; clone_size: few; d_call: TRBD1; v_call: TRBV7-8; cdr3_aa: CASSLSRRGGEKLFF; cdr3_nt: TGTGCCAGCAGCTTATCCCGCAGGGGGGGGGAAAAACTGTTTTTT
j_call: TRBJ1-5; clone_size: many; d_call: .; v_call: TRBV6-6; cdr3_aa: CASSLGNVNQPQHF; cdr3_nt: TGTGCCAGCAGTCTGGGGAACGTCAATCAGCCCCAGCATTTT
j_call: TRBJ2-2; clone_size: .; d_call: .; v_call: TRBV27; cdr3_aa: CASARYGTPGELFF; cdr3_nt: TGTGCCAGCGCACGGTACGGGACCCCCGGGGAGCTGTTTTTT
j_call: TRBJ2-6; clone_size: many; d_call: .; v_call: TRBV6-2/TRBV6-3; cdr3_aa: CATAGTAGANVLTF; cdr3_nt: TGTGCCACCGCCGGGACCGCTGGGGCCAACGTCCTGACTTTC
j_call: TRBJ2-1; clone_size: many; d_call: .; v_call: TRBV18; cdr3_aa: CASSPELSNEQFF; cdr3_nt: TGTGCCAGCTCACCGGAGCTATCCAATGAGCAGTTCTTC
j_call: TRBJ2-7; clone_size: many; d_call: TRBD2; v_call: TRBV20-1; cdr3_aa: CSARGPTWSLAGPEQYF; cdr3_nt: TGCAGTGCTAGAGGTCCCACCTGGTCCCTAGCGGGCCCCGAGCAGTACTTC
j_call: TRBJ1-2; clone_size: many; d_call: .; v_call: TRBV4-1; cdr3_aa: CASSQGAGIGYTF; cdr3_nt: TGCGCCAGCAGCCAGGGGGCAGGGATCGGCTACACCTTC
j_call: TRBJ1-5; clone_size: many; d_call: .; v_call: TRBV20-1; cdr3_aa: CSAERRRSNQPQHF; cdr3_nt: TGCAGTGCTGAGCGTCGGCGGAGCAATCAGCCCCAGCATTTT
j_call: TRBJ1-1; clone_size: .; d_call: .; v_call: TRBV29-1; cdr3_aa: CSVAEVTEAFF; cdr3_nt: TGCAGCGTTGCGGAGGTTACTGAAGCTTTCTTT
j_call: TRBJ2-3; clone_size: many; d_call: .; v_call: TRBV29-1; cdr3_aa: CSVDGTYDSHTQYF; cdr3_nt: TGCAGCGTTGATGGGACATATGACTCGCATACGCAGTATTTT
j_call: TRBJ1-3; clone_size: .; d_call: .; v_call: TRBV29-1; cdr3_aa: CSVEVRGAKGNTIYF; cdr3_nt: TGCAGCGTTGAAGTCCGGGGGGCGAAGGGAAACACCATATATTTT
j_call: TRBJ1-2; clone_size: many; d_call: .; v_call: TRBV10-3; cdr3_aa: CAISDAEVQSEGYTF; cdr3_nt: TGTGCCATCAGTGACGCCGAAGTACAGTCAGAAGGCTACACCTTC
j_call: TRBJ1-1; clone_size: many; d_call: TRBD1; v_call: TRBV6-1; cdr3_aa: CASRDRGRLNTEAFF; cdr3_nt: TGTGCCAGCCGGGACAGGGGGCGATTGAACACTGAAGCTTTCTTT
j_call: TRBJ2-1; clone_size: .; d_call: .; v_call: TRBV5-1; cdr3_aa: CASSLSLQTYNEQFF; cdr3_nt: TGCGCCAGCAGCTTAAGTCTCCAGACCTACAATGAGCAGTTCTTC
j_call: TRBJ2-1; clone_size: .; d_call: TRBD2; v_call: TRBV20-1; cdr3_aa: CSAGFGRAIYNEQFF; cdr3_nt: TGCAGTGCTGGGTTCGGGAGGGCCATCTACAATGAGCAGTTCTTC
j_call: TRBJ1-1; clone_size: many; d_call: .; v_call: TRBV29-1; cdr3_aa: CSVEFGTGMNTEAFF; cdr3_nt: TGCAGCGTTGAATTTGGCACAGGCATGAACACTGAAGCTTTCTTT
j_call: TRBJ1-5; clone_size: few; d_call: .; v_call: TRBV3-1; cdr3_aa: CASAPGRNQPQHF; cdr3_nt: TGTGCCAGCGCACCGGGTCGAAATCAGCCCCAGCATTTT
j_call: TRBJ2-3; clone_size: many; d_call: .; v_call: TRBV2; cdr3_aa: CASSGLEDTQYF; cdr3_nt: TGTGCCAGCAGCGGACTGGAGGATACGCAGTATTTT
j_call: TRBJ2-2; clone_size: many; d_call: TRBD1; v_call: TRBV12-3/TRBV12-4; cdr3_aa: CASSLRLRGLNTGELFF; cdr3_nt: TGTGCCAGCAGTTTACGGTTGAGGGGGCTTAACACCGGGGAGCTGTTTTTT
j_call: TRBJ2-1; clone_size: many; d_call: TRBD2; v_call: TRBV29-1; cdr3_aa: CSVYGLAGGGYNEQFF; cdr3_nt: TGCAGCGTCTACGGACTAGCGGGAGGGGGATACAATGAGCAGTTCTTC
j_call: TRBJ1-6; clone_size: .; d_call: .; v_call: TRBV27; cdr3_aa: CFDGTFYNSPLHF; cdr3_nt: TGTTTTGACGGGACCTTCTATAATTCACCCCTCCACTTT
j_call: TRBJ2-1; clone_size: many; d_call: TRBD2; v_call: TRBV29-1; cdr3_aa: CSVGEGGSNEQFF; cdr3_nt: TGCAGCGTTGGAGAGGGCGGGAGCAATGAGCAGTTCTTC
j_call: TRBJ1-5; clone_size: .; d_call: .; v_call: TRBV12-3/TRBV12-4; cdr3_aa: CASRLPGTLQPQHF; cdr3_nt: TGTGCCAGCAGGCTTCCCGGGACACTTCAGCCCCAGCATTTT
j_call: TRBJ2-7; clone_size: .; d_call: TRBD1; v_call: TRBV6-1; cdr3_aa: CASRTGDGEQYF; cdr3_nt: TGTGCAAGCAGGACAGGGGATGGGGAGCAGTACTTC
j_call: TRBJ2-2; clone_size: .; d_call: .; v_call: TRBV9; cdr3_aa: CASSVYTGELFF; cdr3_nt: TGTGCCAGCAGCGTTTACACCGGGGAGCTGTTTTTT
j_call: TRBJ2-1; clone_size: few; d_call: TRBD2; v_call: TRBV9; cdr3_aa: CASSREGNSYNEQFF; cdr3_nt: TGTGCCAGCAGCAGGGAGGGGAACTCCTACAATGAGCAGTTCTTC
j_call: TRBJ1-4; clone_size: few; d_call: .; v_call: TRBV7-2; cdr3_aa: CASSEGQREEKLFF; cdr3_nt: TGTGCCAGCAGCGAAGGACAGCGAGAAGAAAAACTGTTTTTT
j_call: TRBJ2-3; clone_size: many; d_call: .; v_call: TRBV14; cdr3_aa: CASSSRPNSRSVDTQYF; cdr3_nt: TGTGCCAGCAGCTCTCGCCCCAACAGTCGGTCAGTTGATACGCAGTATTTT
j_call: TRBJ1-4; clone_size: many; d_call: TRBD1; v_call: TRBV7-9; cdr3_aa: CASSLGQVNEKLFF; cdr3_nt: TGTGCCAGCAGCCTAGGACAGGTTAATGAAAAACTGTTTTTT
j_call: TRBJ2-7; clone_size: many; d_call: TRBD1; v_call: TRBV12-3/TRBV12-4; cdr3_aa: CASSPRTGRQEQYF; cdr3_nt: TGTGCCAGCAGCCCTCGGACAGGGCGACAGGAGCAGTACTTC
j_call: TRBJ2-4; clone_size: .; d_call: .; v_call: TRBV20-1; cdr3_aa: CSAPGPGKNIQYF; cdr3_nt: TGCAGTGCTCCCGGTCCGGGCAAAAACATTCAGTACTTC
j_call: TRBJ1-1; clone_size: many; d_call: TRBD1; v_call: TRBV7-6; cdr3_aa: CASSDGQGKTEAFF; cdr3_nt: TGTGCCAGCAGCGACGGACAGGGTAAGACTGAAGCTTTCTTT
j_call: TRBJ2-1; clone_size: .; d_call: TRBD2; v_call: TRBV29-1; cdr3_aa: CSVVGLAGHSSYNEQFF; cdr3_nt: TGCAGCGTTGTTGGGCTAGCGGGGCACAGCTCCTACAATGAGCAGTTCTTC
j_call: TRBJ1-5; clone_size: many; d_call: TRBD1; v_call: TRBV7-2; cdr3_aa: CASSLSGGSGNQPQHF; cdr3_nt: TGTGCCAGCAGCTTGTCAGGGGGGAGTGGCAATCAGCCCCAGCATTTT
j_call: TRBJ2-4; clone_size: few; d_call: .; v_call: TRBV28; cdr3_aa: CASSSWQDGGNIQYF; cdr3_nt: TGTGCCAGCAGTTCTTGGCAGGACGGGGGAAACATTCAGTACTTC
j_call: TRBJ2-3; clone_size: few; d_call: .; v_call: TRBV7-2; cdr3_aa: CASSLKEGADTQYF; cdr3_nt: TGTGCCAGCAGCTTAAAGGAGGGTGCAGATACGCAGTATTTT
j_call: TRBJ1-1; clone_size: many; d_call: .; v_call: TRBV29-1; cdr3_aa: CSVGRTGVTEAFF; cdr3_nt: TGCAGCGTTGGAAGGACCGGCGTCACTGAAGCTTTCTTT
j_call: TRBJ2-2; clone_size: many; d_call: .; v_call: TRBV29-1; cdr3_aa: CSVRGSGELFF; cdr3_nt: TGCAGCGTTAGGGGTTCCGGGGAGCTGTTTTTT
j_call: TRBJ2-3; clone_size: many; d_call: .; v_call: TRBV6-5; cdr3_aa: CASSPLAAPDTQYF; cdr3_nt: TGTGCCAGCAGTCCCCTCGCGGCCCCAGATACGCAGTATTTT
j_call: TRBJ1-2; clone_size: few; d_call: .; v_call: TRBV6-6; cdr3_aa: CASSGIYGYTF; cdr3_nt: TGTGCCAGCAGTGGCATCTATGGCTACACCTTC
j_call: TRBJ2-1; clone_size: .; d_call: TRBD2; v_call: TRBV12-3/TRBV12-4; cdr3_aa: CASSFGLAGGPGFF; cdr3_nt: TGTGCCAGCAGTTTTGGACTAGCGGGAGGGCCGGGGTTCTTC
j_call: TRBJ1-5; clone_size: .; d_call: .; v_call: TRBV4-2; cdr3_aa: CASSQVRGGGQPQHF; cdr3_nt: TGTGCCAGCAGCCAAGTCCGGGGGGGCGGACAGCCCCAGCATTTT
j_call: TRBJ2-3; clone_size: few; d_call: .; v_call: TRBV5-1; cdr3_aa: CASSLGTADTDTQYF; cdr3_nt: TGCGCCAGCAGCTTGGGGACTGCGGACACAGATACGCAGTATTTT
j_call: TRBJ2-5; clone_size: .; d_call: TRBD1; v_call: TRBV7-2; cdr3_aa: CASSFPRDRVSETQYF; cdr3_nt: TGTGCCAGCAGCTTCCCCCGTGACAGGGTTAGCGAGACCCAGTACTTC